Given below is one TCR beta chain in context. The antigen remains unidentified. TCRdb ran MiXCR on the multiplex PCR reads and lists one entry per CDR3 protein. The data hold about 19,000 distinct CDR3 sequences, with roughly 43% observed a single time. The sample is drawn from a study of breast tumors, draining lymph nodes, adjacent tissues. Study outcomes and limitations: Luminal-like breast cancer showed significantly greater tumor-nontumor repertoire similarity than basal-like breast cancer did. The data were judged consistent with most tumor T cells coming from lymph node and expanding in tumor. Compared with lymph nodes, tumors were less diverse; compared with nontumor tissue, more.

The CDR3 consists of 18 residues. CDR1 is SGHRS, CDR2 YFSETQ, per germline. The ends were cut back, 0 bases at V and 0 bases at J, with 17 bases in the middle. The sequence was collected from a female donor with breast cancer. Some clones in this sample may be carry-over from other donors' samples. This chain uses TRBV5-1 with TRBJ2-3; D remains ambiguous. The sequenced material came from breast tumor tissue. CDR3 amino acids: CASSLGRPISPSTDTQYF. In DNA form, the CDR3 reads TGCGCCAGCAGCTTGGGCAGGCCGATTAGCCCGAGCACAGATACGCAGTATTTT.